Sequencing of this TCR beta chain was carried out in a study of cytomegalovirus exposure and HLA in healthy donors. This CDR3 comprises 17 residues. Trimming stripped 2 bases from V and 0 bases from J, with 14 bases between. CDR1 is KGHSH and CDR2 is LQKENI in the germline V gene. Remarks on this clone: As yet, its antigen is unknown.

PCR used 60 Vbeta primers and 13 Jbeta primers. Sequenced by immunoSEQ multiplex PCR; TCRdb stores in-frame clones only, minus some. The data contain 150,000 to 200,000 clones, roughly 80% of them seen just once; the ten biggest clones take up around 1.3%. Study-wide results and limits: It was reportedly the case that the classifier diagnosed cytomegalovirus status with high specificity and sensitivity. TCR beta chain V- and J-gene trimming was linked, in a later analysis, to a missense variant in DCLRE1C.

Sequencing used PBMCs. The clonotype comes from a woman in her forties or fifties in good health and CMV-seronegative. The chain joins TRBV18 to TRBJ1-5; possibly TRBD1 for D (5 bases). The CDR3 loop reads CASSPTGGGVSNQPQHF. CDR3 sequence (DNA): TGTGCCAGCTCACCAACCGGAGGAGGGGTTAGCAATCAGCCCCAGCATTTT.